This T cell receptor (beta chain) was observed in a study of vaccination effects on CD4 cells after COVID-19. Study-level points and caveats: At late timepoints after vaccination, vaccine- and infection-induced clones shrank markedly. Researchers reported few convalescent patients and no early post-infection timepoints in the study.

In regard to this clone: No antigen is known for it. One end of the junction does not line up with germline, which may come from a read error.

The CDR3 extends over 17 amino acids. Looked up from germline, CDR1 is SGHRS and CDR2 is YFSETQ. Profiled with immunoSEQ multiplex PCR; TCRdb holds only in-frame clones, not every one. Here the sample spans approximately 22,000 clones, approximately 72% being singletons. Sequencing followed a ViraFEST assay step that expanded antigen-specific CD4+ T cells with viral peptide pools. Culture proceeded for under twelve days, and CD4+ T cells were then isolated. From March to December 2020, the person had a SARS-CoV-2 infection that was confirmed by PCR. IL-2 medium was substituted for half the medium on days 3 and 7.

This chain connects TRBV5-1 to TRBJ2-5, with D possibly TRBD1 on 5 matching bases. The receptor was derived from a human donor who had a prior SARS-CoV-2 infection. Sequencing was performed on CD4+ T cells from PBMCs cultured with a peptide pool, taken before COVID-19 vaccination. CDR3 residues: CASTLEPQGSSGETQYF. DNA of the CDR3: TGCGCCAGCACCTTGGAGCCCCAGGGATCGTCCGGAGAGACCCAGTACTTC.